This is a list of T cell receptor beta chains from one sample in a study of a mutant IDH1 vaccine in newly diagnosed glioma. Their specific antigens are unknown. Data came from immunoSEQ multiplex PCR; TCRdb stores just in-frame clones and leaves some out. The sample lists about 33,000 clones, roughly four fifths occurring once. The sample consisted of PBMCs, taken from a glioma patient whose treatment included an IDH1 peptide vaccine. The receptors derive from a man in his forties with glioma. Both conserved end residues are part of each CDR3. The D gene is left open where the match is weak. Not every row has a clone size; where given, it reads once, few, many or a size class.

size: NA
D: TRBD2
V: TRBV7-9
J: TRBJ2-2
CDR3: CASSSPVRGLADTGELFF
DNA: TGTGCCAGCAGCTCACCCGTCCGGGGACTAGCGGACACCGGGGAGCTGTTTTTT

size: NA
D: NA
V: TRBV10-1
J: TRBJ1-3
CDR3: CASSDRGEGNTIYF
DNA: TGCGCCAGCAGTGACAGAGGAGAGGGAAACACCATATATTTT

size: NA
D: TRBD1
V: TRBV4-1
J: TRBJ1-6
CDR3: CASSQVPGQGSPLHF
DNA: TGCGCCAGCAGCCAAGTTCCGGGACAGGGGTCACCCCTCCACTTT

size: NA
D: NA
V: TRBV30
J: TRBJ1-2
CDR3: CAWSGRGASNYGYTF
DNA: TGTGCCTGGAGTGGCAGGGGCGCCTCTAACTATGGCTACACCTTC

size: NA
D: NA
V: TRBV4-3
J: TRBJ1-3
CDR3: CASSQDRRRIENTIYF
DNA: TGCGCCAGCAGCCAAGATCGCAGAAGAATAGAAAACACCATATATTTT

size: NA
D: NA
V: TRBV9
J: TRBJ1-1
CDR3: CASSPLRDTEAFF
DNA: TGTGCCAGCAGTCCACTGAGGGACACTGAAGCTTTCTTT

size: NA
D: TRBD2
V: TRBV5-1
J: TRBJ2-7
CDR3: CASSLVLAGGPGEQYF
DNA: TGCGCCAGCAGCTTGGTACTAGCGGGAGGGCCGGGAGAGCAGTACTTC

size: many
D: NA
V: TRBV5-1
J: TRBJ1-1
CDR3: CASSQMSGTEAFF
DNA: TGCGCCAGCAGCCAGATGTCTGGAACCGAAGCTTTCTTT

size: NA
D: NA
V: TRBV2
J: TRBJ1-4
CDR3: CASSVGQIDEKLFF
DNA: TGTGCCAGCAGTGTAGGACAGATCGATGAAAAACTGTTTTTT

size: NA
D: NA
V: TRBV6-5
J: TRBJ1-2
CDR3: CASSQRDAEWDGYTF
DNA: TGTGCCAGCAGTCAACGGGACGCCGAATGGGATGGCTACACCTTC

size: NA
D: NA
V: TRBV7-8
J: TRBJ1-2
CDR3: CASSLTPLGNYGYTF
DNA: TGTGCCAGCAGCTTGACACCCTTAGGGAACTATGGCTACACCTTC

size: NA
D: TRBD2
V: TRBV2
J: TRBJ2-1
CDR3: CASMTGTSVRNEQFF
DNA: TGTGCCAGTATGACCGGGACTAGCGTGAGAAATGAGCAGTTCTTC

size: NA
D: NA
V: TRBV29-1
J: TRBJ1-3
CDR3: CSVDWGQGNTIYF
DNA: TGCAGCGTTGATTGGGGGCAAGGAAACACCATATATTTT

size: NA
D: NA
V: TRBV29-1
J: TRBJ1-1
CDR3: CSVELNSGLGAFF
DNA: TGCAGCGTTGAATTAAACAGCGGCTTGGGAGCTTTCTTT

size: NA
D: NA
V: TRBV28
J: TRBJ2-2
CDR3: CASSLLGKNTGELFF
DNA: TGTGCCAGCAGTTTGCTGGGCAAGAACACCGGGGAGCTGTTTTTT

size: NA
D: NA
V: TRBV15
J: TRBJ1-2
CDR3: CATSREGFANYGYTF
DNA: TGTGCCACCAGCAGAGAAGGGTTCGCTAACTATGGCTACACCTTC

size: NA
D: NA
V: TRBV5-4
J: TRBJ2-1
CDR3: CASSLARTYNEQFF
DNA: TGTGCCAGCAGCTTGGCTAGGACCTACAATGAGCAGTTCTTC

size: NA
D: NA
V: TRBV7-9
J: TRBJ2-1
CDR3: CASSLLRIGILRNEQFF
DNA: TGTGCCAGCAGCTTATTAAGGATCGGAATCCTGAGGAATGAGCAGTTCTTC

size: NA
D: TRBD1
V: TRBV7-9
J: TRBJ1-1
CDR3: CASSLGTGGLAISEAFF
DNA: TGTGCCAGCAGCTTGGGGACAGGGGGCCTCGCGATCTCTGAAGCTTTCTTT

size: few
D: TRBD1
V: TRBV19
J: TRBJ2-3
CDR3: CASSSGQATDTQYF
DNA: TGTGCCAGTAGCTCGGGACAGGCGACAGATACGCAGTATTTT

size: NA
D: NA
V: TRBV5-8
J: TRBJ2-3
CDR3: CASSRDRRTVTDTQYF
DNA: TGTGCCAGCAGCCGGGACCGCCGCACGGTCACAGATACGCAGTATTTT

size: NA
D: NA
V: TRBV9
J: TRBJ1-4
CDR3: CASSVVGDDEKLFF
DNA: TGTGCCAGCAGCGTAGTGGGGGATGATGAAAAACTGTTTTTT

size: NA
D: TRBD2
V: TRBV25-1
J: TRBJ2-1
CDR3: CASSEGRREGFRNEQFF
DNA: TGTGCCAGCAGTGAAGGTCGGCGGGAGGGTTTTCGAAATGAGCAGTTCTTC

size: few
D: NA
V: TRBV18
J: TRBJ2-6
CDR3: CASSPSDRASGANVLTF
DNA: TGTGCCAGCTCACCGTCGGACAGAGCCTCTGGGGCCAACGTCCTGACTTTC

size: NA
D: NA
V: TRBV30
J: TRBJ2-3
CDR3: CAWSGSRHSLTDTQYF
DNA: TGTGCCTGGAGTGGGTCCAGACACTCTCTCACAGATACGCAGTATTTT

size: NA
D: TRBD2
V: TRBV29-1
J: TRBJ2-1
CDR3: CSVEVGGPYNEQFF
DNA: TGCAGCGTTGAAGTGGGAGGGCCGTACAATGAGCAGTTCTTC

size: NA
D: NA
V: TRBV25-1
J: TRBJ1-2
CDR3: CASSDTSEGVEDGYTF
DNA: TGTGCCAGCAGTGATACCTCGGAGGGAGTAGAGGATGGCTACACCTTC

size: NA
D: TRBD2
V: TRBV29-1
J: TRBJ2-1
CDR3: CSVKTGGTSGQQSSYNEQFF
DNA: TGCAGCGTGAAGACGGGCGGGACTAGCGGACAACAAAGCTCCTACAATGAGCAGTTCTTC

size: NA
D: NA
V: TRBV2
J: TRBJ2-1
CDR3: CASSPLGGNEQFF
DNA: TGTGCCAGCAGTCCCCTGGGGGGTAATGAGCAGTTCTTC

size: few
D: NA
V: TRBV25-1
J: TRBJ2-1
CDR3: CASSEGDGRNEQFF
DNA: TGTGCCAGCAGTGAAGGAGACGGGAGAAATGAGCAGTTCTTC

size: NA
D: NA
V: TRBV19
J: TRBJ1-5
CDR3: CASPAGRVLAPQHF
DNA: TGTGCCAGTCCAGCCGGCAGGGTATTAGCGCCCCAGCATTTT

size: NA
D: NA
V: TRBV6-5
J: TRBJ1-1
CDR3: CASSYSDITEAFF
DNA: TGTGCCAGCAGTTACTCGGACATCACCGAAGCTTTCTTT

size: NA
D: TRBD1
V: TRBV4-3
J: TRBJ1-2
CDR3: CASRDTGADYGYTF
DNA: TGCGCCAGCAGGGACACAGGGGCGGACTATGGCTACACCTTC

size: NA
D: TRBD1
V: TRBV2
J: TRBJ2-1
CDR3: CASRGQGFNEQFF
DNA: TGTGCCAGCAGGGGACAGGGCTTCAATGAGCAGTTCTTC

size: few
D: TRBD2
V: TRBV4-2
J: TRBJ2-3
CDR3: CASSQYLAGQSTDTQYF
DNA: TGTGCCAGCAGCCAATACCTAGCGGGACAAAGCACAGATACGCAGTATTTT

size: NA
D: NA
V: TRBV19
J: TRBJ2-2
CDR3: CASSRWTGELFF
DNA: TGTGCCAGTAGCAGGTGGACCGGGGAGCTGTTTTTT

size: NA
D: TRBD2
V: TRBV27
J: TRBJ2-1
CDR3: CASSQAGRDGEQFF
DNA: TGTGCCAGCAGTCAAGCCGGGAGGGACGGTGAGCAGTTCTTC

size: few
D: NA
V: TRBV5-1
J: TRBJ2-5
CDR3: CASTPGGVGQETQYF
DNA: TGCGCCAGCACCCCGGGTGGGGTCGGTCAAGAGACCCAGTACTTC

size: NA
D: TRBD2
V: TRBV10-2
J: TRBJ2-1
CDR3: CASSEFRREGQFF
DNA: TGCGCCAGCAGTGAGTTCCGGCGGGAGGGTCAGTTCTTC

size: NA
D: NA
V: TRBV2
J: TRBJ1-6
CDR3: CASSEANPDISPLHF
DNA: TGTGCCAGCAGTGAAGCAAACCCGGACATTTCACCCCTCCACTTT

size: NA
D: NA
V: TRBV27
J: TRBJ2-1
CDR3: CASSLNHRDNEQFF
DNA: TGTGCCAGCAGTTTAAATCACAGGGACAATGAGCAGTTCTTC

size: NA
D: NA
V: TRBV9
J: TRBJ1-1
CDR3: CASSVVQNTEAFF
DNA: TGTGCCAGCAGCGTAGTACAGAACACTGAAGCTTTCTTT

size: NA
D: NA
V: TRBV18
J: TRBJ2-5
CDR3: CASSPRRDAQETQYF
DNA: TGTGCCAGCTCACCGAGACGGGACGCCCAAGAGACCCAGTACTTC

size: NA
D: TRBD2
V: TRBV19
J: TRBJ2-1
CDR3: CASSRGTSTAHNEQFF
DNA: TGTGCCAGTAGTAGGGGGACTAGCACGGCCCACAATGAGCAGTTCTTC

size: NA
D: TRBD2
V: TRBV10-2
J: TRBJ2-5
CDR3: CASSGGSETQYF
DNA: TGCGCCAGCAGTGGCGGGAGCGAGACCCAGTACTTC

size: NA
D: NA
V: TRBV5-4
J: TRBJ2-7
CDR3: CASSGGTVSSYEQYF
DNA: TGTGCCAGCAGCGGAGGGACAGTCTCATCCTACGAGCAGTACTTC

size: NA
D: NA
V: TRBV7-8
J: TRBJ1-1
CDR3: CASSPVAGLGSEAFF
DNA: TGTGCCAGCAGCCCCGTAGCGGGGCTGGGCTCTGAAGCTTTCTTT

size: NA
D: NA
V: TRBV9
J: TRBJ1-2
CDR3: CASSVGGTTTYGYTF
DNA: TGTGCCAGCAGCGTAGGCGGGACAACAACTTATGGCTACACCTTC

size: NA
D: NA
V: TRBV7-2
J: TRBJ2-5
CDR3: CASSAPVGGGAETQYF
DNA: TGTGCCAGCAGCGCCCCCGTGGGAGGAGGGGCAGAGACCCAGTACTTC

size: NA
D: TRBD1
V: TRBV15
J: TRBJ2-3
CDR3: CATSRGQGATDTQYF
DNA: TGTGCCACCAGCAGAGGGCAGGGGGCGACAGATACGCAGTATTTT

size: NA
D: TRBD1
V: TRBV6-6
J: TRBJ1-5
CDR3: CASSSRQGGQPQHF
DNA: TGTGCCAGCAGTTCCCGACAGGGGGGTCAGCCCCAGCATTTT

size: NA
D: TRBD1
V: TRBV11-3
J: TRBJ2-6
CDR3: CASSSGGQARSGANVLTF
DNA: TGTGCCAGCAGCTCAGGGGGACAGGCCCGCTCTGGGGCCAACGTCCTGACTTTC

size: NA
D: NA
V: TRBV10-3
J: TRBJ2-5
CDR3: CAIKEGDVETQYF
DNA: TGTGCCATCAAAGAGGGAGATGTAGAGACCCAGTACTTC

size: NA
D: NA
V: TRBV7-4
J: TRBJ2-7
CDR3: CASSDQGYEQYF
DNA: TGTGCCAGCAGCGATCAGGGATACGAGCAGTACTTC

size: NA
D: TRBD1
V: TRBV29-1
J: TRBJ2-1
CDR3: CSAGQGNEQFF
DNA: TGCAGCGCGGGACAGGGGAATGAGCAGTTCTTC